This T cell receptor beta chain appears in the sequencing data of a study of T cell changes during pregnancy in multiple sclerosis. This clone was seen more than once but under ten times. The method was immunoSEQ multiplex PCR; TCRdb's version includes in-frame clones alone and lacks a portion of them. The data contain roughly 75,000 clones, approximately 92% of them singletons. V was pared by 4 bases and J by 5 bases, with 6 bases of the junction left unmatched. Germline values: CDR1 SGHRS, CDR2 YFSETQ. CDR3 length: 14 residues. Sequences were derived from peripheral blood, sampled in the third trimester of pregnancy. This chain links TRBV5-1 with TRBJ1-1; 9 nucleotides match TRBD1. This clonotype was sampled from a female donor in good health, enrolled as a control in a pregnancy study. DNA for the CDR3: TGCGCCAGCAGCCCACGGACAGGGGAGACTGAAGCTTTCTTT. This encodes CASSPRTGETEAFF.